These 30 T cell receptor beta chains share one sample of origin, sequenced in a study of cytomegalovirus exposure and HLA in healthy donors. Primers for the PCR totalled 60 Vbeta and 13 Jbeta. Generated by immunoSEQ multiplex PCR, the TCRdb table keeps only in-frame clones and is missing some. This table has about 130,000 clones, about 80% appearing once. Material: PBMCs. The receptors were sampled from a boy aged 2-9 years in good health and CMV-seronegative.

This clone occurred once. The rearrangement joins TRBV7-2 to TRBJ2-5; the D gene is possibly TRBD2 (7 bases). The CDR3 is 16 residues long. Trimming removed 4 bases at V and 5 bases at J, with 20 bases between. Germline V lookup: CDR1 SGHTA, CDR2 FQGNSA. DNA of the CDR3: TGTGCCAGCAGCTCGAGAGGGGGGGTTCGTATGGAGACCCAGTACTTC. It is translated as CASSSRGGVRMETQYF.

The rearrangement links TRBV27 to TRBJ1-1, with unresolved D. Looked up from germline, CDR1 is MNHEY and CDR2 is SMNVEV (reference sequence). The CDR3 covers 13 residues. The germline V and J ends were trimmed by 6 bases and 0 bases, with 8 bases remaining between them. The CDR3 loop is CASSPLLNTEAFF. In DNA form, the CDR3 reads TGTGCCAGCAGCCCCCTCCTGAACACTGAAGCTTTCTTT.

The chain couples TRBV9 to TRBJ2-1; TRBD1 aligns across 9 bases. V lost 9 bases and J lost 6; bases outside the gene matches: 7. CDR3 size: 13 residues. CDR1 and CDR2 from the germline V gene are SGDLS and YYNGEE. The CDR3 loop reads CATTGQGSNEQFF. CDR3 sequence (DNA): TGTGCCACCACAGGACAGGGGAGCAATGAGCAGTTCTTC.

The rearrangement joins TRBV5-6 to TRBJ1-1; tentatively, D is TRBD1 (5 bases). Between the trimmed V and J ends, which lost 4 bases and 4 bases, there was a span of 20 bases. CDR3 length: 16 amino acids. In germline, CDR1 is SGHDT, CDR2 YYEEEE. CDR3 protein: CASSLIEAGRFTEAFF. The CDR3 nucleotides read TGTGCCAGCAGCCTTATTGAGGCAGGGCGCTTCACTGAAGCTTTCTTT.

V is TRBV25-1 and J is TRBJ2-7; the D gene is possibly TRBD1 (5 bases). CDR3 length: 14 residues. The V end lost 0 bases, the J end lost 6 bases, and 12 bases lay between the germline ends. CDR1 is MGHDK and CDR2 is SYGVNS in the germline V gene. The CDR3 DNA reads TGTGCCAGCAGTGAATATAGGGGCAAAGGCGAGCAGTACGTC. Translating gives CASSEYRGKGEQYV.

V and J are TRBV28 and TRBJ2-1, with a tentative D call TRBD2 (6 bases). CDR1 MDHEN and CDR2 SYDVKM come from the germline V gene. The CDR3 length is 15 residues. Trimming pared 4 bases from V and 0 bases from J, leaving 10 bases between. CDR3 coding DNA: TGTGCCAGCAGTTGGACCGGGAGCTCCTACAATGAGCAGTTCTTC. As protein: CASSWTGSSYNEQFF.

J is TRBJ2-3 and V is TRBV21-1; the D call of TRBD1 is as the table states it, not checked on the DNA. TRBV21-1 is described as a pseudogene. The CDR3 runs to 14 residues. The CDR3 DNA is TGTGCCAGCAGCCCCCCGTTGGGGCCAGATACGCAGTATTTT. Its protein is CASSPPLGPDTQYF.

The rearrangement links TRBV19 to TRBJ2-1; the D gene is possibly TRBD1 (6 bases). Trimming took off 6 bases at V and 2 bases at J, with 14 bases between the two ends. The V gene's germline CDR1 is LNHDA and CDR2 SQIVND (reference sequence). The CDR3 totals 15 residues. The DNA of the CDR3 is TGTGCCAGTAGAGGACAGACGGGGACCTACAATGAGCAGTTCTTC. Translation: CASRGQTGTYNEQFF.

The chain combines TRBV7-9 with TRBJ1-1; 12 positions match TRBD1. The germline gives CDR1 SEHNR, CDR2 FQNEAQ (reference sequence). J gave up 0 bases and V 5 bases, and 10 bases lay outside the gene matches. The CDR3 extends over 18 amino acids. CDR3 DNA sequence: TGTGCCAGCAGCCGAAGGGACAGGGGGCCAGTAATGAACACTGAAGCTTTCTTT. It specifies CASSRRDRGPVMNTEAFF. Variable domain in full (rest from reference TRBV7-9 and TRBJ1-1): DTGVSQNPRHKITKRGQNVTFRCDPISEHNRLYWYRQTLGQGPEFLTYFQNEAQLEKSRLLSDRFSAERPKGSFSTLEIQRTEQGDSAMYLCASSRRDRGPVMNTEAFFGQGTRLTVV.

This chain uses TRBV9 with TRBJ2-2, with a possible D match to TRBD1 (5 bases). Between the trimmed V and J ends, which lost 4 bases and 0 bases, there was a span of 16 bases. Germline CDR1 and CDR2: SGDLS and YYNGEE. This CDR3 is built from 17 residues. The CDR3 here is CASSPTATYPNTGELFF. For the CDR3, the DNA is TGTGCCAGCAGCCCGACAGCTACTTACCCGAACACCGGGGAGCTGTTTTTT.

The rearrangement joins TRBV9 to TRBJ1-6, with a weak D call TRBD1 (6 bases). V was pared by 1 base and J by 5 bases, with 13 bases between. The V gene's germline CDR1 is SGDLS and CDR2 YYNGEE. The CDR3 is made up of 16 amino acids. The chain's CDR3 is CASSVTGQGNNSPLHF. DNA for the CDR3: TGTGCCAGCAGCGTAACAGGGCAGGGCAATAATTCACCCCTCCACTTT.

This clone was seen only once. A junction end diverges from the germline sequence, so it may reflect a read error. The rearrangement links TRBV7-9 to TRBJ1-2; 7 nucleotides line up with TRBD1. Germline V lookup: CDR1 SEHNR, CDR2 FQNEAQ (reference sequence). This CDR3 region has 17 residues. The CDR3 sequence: CSSSALAQGQKNYGYTF. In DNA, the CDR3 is TGTTCCAGCAGCGCATTGGCTCAGGGACAGAAGAACTATGGCTACACCTTC. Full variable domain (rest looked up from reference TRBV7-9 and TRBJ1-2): DTGVSQNPRHKITKRGQNVTFRCDPISEHNRLYWYRQTLGQGPEFLTYFQNEAQLEKSRLLSDRFSAERPKGSFSTLEIQRTEQGDSAMYLCSSSALAQGQKNYGYTFGSGTRLTVV.

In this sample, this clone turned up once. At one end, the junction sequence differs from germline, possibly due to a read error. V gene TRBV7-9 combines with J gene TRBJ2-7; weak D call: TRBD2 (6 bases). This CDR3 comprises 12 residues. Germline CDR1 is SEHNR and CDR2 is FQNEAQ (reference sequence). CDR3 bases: TGTTCCAGCAGCTCGGTGGGGGGCGAGCAGTACTTC. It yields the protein CSSSSVGGEQYF.

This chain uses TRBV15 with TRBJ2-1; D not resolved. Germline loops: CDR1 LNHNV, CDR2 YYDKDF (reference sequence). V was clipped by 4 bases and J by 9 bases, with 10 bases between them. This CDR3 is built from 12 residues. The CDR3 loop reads CATSTAYGEQFF. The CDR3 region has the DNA TGTGCCACCAGCACCGCCTATGGTGAGCAGTTCTTC. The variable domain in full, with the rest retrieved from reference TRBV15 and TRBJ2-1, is DAMVIQNPRYQVTQFGKPVTLSCSQTLNHNVMYWYQQKSSQAPKLLFHYYDKDFNNEADTPDNFQSRRPNTSFCFLDIRSPGLGDTAMYLCATSTAYGEQFFGPGTRLTVL.

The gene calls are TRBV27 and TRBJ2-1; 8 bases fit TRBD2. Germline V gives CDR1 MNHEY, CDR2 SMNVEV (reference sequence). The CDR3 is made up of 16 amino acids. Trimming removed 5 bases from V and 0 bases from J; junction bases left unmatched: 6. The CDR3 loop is CASSALAGRSYNEQFF. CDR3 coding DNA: TGTGCCAGCAGTGCTTTAGCGGGGCGCTCCTACAATGAGCAGTTCTTC.

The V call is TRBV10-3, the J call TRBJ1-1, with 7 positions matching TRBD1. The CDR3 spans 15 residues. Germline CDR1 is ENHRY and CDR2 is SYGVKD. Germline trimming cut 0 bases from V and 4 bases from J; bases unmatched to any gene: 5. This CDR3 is CAISESTDRLTEAFF. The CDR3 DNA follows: TGTGCCATCAGTGAGTCGACGGACAGGCTCACTGAAGCTTTCTTT.

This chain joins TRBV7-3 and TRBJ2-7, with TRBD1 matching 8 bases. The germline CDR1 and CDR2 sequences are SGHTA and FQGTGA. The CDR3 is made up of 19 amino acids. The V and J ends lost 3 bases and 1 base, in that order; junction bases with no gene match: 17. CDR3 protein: CASSLDSIEPGGHSYEQYV. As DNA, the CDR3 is TGTGCCAGCAGCTTGGACTCCATAGAACCAGGGGGCCATTCCTACGAGCAGTACGTC.

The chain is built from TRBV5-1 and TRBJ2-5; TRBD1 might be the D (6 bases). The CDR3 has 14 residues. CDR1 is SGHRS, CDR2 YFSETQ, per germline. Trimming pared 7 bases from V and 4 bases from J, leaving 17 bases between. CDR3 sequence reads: CASRPADRTETQYF. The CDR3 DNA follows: TGCGCCAGCCGACCCGCTGACAGGACAGAGACCCAGTACTTC.

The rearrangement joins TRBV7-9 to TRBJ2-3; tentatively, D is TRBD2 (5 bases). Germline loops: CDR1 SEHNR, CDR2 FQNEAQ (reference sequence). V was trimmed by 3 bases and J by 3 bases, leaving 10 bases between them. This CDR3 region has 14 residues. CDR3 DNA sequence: TGTGCCAGCAGCTTGTCCAGCGGAACAGATACGCAGTATTTT. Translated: CASSLSSGTDTQYF.

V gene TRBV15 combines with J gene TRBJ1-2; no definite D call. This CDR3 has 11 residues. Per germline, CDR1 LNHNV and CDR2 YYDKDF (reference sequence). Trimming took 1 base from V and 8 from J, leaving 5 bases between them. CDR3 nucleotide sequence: TGTGCCACCAGCAGAGGGGCGGGCTACACCTTC. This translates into CATSRGAGYTF.

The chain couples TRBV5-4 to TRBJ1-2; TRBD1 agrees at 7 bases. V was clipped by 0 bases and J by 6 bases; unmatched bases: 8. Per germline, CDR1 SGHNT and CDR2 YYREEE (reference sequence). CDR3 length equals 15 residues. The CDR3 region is CASSLAGTASNGYTF. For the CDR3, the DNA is TGTGCCAGCAGCTTGGCCGGGACAGCCAGCAATGGCTACACCTTC.

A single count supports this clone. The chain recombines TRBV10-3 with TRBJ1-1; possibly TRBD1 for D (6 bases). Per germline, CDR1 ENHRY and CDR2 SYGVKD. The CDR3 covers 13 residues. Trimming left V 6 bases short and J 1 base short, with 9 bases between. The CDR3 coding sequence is TGTGCCATCAGCACAGGGCCGAACACTGAAGCTTTCTTT. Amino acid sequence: CAISTGPNTEAFF.

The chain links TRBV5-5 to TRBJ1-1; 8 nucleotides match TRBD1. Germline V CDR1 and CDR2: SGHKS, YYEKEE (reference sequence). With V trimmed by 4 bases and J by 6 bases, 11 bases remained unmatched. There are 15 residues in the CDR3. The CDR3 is CASSDVPTGESEAFF. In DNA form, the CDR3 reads TGTGCCAGCAGCGATGTTCCGACAGGGGAATCTGAAGCTTTCTTT.

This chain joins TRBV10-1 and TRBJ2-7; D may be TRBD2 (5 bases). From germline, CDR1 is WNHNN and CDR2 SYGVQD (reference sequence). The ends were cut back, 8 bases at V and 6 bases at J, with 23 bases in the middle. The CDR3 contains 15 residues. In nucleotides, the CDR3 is TGCGCCAGCTCCTATGAGGGTCTTTCTATCTGCGAGCAGTACGTC. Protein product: CASSYEGLSICEQYV.

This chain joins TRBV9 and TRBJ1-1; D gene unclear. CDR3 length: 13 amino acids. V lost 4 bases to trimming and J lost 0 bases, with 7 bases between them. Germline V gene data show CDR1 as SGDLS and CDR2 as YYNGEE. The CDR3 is CASSPHMNTEAFF. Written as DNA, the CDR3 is TGTGCCAGCAGCCCTCACATGAACACTGAAGCTTTCTTT.

The CDR3 sequence is CASSLGGDGYTF. CDR3 nucleotide sequence: TGTGCCAGCAGCCTGGGGGGGGATGGCTACACCTTC. The chain employs TRBV11-2 and TRBJ1-2, with TRBD1 as a possible D gene (5 bases). Looked up from germline, CDR1 is SGHAT and CDR2 is FQNNGV. This CDR3 has 12 residues. V lost 5 bases and J lost 6, with 10 bases in between.

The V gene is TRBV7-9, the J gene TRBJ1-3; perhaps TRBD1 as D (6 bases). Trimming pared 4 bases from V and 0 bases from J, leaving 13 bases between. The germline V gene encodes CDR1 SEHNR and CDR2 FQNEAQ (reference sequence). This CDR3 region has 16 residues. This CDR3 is CASSSVRDNSGNTIYF. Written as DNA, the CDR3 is TGTGCCAGCAGCTCCGTCAGGGACAACTCTGGAAACACCATATATTTT.

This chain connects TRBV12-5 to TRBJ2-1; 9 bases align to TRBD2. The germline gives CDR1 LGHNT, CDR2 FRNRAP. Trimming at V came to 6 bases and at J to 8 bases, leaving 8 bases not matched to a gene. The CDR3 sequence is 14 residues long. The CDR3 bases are TGTGCTAGTGGGCGGACTAGCGAGAGGGATGAGCAGTTCTTC. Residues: CASGRTSERDEQFF.

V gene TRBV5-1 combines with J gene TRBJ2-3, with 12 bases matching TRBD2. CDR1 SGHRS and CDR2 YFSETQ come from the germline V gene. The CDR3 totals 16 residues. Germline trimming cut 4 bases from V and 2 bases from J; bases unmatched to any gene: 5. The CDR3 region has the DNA TGCGCCAGCAGCCCCGGACTAGCGGGAAACACAGATACGCAGTATTTT. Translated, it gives CASSPGLAGNTDTQYF.

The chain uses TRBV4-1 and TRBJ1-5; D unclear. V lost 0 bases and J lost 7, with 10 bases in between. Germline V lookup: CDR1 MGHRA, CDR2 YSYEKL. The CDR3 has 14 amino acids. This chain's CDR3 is CASSQEGVGQPQHF. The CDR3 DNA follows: TGCGCCAGCAGCCAAGAAGGAGTTGGGCAGCCCCAGCATTTT.